These 3 T cell receptor beta chains came from one sample sequenced in a study of cytomegalovirus exposure and HLA in healthy donors. 60 Vbeta and 13 Jbeta primers were used in PCR. This table comes from immunoSEQ multiplex PCR, and its TCRdb copy is limited to in-frame clones, with some not included. The sample includes 110,000 to 150,000 clones, 75% seen only once; the top ten take more than 6.5%. The specimen was PBMCs. Receptors were obtained from a man aged 30 to 45 in good health and CMV-seronegative.

The V gene is TRBV28, the J gene TRBJ2-5; D gene uncertain. Deletions cut 8 bases from V and 4 bases from J, with 11 bases between. The CDR3 is made up of 12 amino acids. Looked up from germline, CDR1 is MDHEN and CDR2 is SYDVKM. The CDR3 protein is CASGLERETQYF. CDR3 coding DNA: TGTGCCAGCGGATTGGAGAGAGAGACCCAGTACTTC. The entire variable domain, with the rest obtained from reference TRBV28 and TRBJ2-5, is as follows: DVKVTQSSRYLVKRTGEKVFLECVQDMDHENMFWYRQDPGLGLRLIYFSYDVKMKEKGDIPEGYSVSREKKERFSLILESASTNQTSMYLCASGLERETQYFGPGTRLLVL.

This clone showed up just once. CDR3 coding DNA: TGCAGCGTTGAAAAGGCCCAGGGTTCAACTAACTATGGCTACACCTTC. Residues: CSVEKAQGSTNYGYTF. This rearrangement joins TRBV29-1 to TRBJ1-2; D is possibly TRBD1 (5 bases). The germline V and J ends were trimmed by 2 bases and 0 bases, with 16 bases remaining between them. CDR1 and CDR2 from the germline V gene are SQVTM and ANQGSEA. The CDR3 is 16 residues long.

This chain links TRBV5-4 with TRBJ2-5; 7 nucleotides match TRBD2. The ends lost 4 bases at V and 4 bases at J; junction bases unmatched: 13. Germline CDR1 and CDR2: SGHNT and YYREEE (reference sequence). The CDR3 runs 16 residues. CDR3 amino acids: CASSGGGFRRGETQYF. The DNA for the CDR3 is TGTGCCAGCAGCGGCGGGGGATTCAGGCGAGGAGAGACCCAGTACTTC.